Reported below is one T cell receptor (beta chain). These data come from a study of blood T cell repertoires in COVID-19. Study processing details: The assay estimated nucleated cells by amplifying reference gene primers. Produced via immunoSEQ multiplex PCR; TCRdb's table is partial and in-frame only. V and J calls and clone size are those listed in that table; D and trimming were worked out from the DNA. Among around 300,000 clones listed, 87% were seen once. In terms of age and location, participants ranged from about 18 to 100 years and lived in about two dozen US areas. The recovered donors of Cohort 3 showed two negative PCRs, clearance, or symptom resolution. The CDR3 is 17 residues long. Germline lookup yields CDR1 LGHNA and CDR2 YNFKEQ. Between the trimmed V and J ends, which lost 0 bases and 0 bases, there was a span of 11 bases.

The rearrangement joins TRBV4-2 to TRBJ1-4, with no clear D. The specimen sequenced was PBMCs or T cells enriched from blood (not recorded which). This receptor was taken from a woman between 35 and 50 years old who had recovered from COVID-19. The CDR3 sequence: CASSQDPLFATNEKLFF. CDR3 nucleotide sequence: TGTGCCAGCAGCCAAGATCCTCTTTTTGCAACTAATGAAAAACTGTTTTTT.